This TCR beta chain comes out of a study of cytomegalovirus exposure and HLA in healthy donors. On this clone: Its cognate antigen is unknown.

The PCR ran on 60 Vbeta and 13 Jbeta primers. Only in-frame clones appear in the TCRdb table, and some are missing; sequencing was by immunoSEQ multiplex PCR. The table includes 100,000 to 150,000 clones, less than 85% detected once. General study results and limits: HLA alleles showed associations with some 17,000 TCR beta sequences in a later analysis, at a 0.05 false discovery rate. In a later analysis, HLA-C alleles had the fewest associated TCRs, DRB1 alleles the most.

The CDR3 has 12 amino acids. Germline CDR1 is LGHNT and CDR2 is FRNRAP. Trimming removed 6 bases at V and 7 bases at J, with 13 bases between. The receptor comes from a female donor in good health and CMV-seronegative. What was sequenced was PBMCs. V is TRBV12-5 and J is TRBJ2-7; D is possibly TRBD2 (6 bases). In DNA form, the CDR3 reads TGTGCTAGTGGCCTGAGACGGGGGGAGCAGTACTTC. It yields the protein CASGLRRGEQYF.